One sample yielded the 14 T cell receptor beta chains listed below, sequenced in a study of CD8 T cells in ankylosing spondylitis. TCRdb re-called the 5' RACE reads with MiXCR, one entry per CDR3 protein. This repertoire shows about 240,000 distinct CDR3 sequences, around 11% found once; its top ten account for 6.8%. The sequencing input was blood, either unsorted or a sorted T cell fraction (not recorded which). The receptors were gathered from a male donor with ankylosing spondylitis or in good health (not recorded which).

This clonotype was observed many times. This chain uses TRBV12-3 or TRBV12-4 with TRBJ2-4; D perhaps matches TRBD2 (7 bases). The CDR3 has 14 residues. Trimming stripped 5 bases from V and 6 bases from J, with 14 bases between. The CDR3 sequence is CASSPEGGGNIQYF. The CDR3 coding sequence is TGTGCCAGCAGTCCGGAGGGGGGGGGAAACATTCAGTACTTC.

This clonotype was recorded at least ten times. V is TRBV15 and J is TRBJ2-3; 7 bases match TRBD2. The CDR3 is made up of 14 amino acids. CDR1 is LNHNV, CDR2 YYDKDF, per germline (reference sequence). The J segment lost 10 bases and the V segment lost 6 bases, leaving 13 bases of the junction unmatched. CDR3 DNA: TGTGCCACCAGGCCGGGACTAACCCCTGGCGCGCAGTATTTT. Protein sequence: CATRPGLTPGAQYF.

There are many counts of this clonotype. The chain links TRBV29-1 to TRBJ2-5, with TRBD2 as a possible D gene (6 bases). Trimming shortened V by 7 bases and J by 4 bases, and 22 bases separated the two germline ends. Germline V lookup: CDR1 SQVTM, CDR2 ANQGSEA. This CDR3 is 15 amino acids long. CDR3 residues: CSGRGFWKDLETQYF. The CDR3 DNA sequence: TGCAGCGGGAGGGGTTTTTGGAAGGATTTAGAGACCCAGTACTTC.

This clonotype occurred many times. V usage is TRBV20-1 and J usage is TRBJ2-5, with 9 positions matching TRBD2. Unmatched junction bases numbered 10, after V lost 6 bases and J lost 5 bases. From germline, CDR1 is DFQATT and CDR2 SNEGSKA (reference sequence). The CDR3 spans 14 residues. CDR3 sequence (DNA): TGCAGTGCCACGTCTAGCGGGGACGCGGAGACCCAGTACTTC. Amino acids: CSATSSGDAETQYF.

The table lists this clonotype with a few counts. CDR3 DNA: TGTGCCAGCAGCCAAGATCGGGCCGTTTTGGGCGAGCAGTACTTC. As protein: CASSQDRAVLGEQYF. The gene calls are TRBV3-1 and TRBJ2-7; D not resolved. The CDR3 consists of 15 residues. CDR1 and CDR2 from the germline V gene are LGHDT and YNNKEL (reference sequence). Trimming took 0 bases from V and 6 from J, leaving 15 bases between them.

This clonotype has at least ten counts. V and J are TRBV20-1 and TRBJ1-3, with D possibly TRBD1 on 5 matching bases. The CDR3 has 15 amino acids. V was pared by 5 bases and J by 4 bases, with 18 bases between. Looked up from germline, CDR1 is DFQATT and CDR2 is SNEGSKA (reference sequence). CDR3 sequence (DNA): TGCAGTGCTCCGGGACCGCTGGCGATCGGAAACACCATATATTTT. Its protein product is CSAPGPLAIGNTIYF.

Only a few counts were recorded for this clonotype. The chain links TRBV13 to TRBJ1-1; D is unclear. This CDR3 region has 14 residues. Germline V gives CDR1 PRHDT, CDR2 FYEKMQ (reference sequence). The ends were cut back, 3 bases at V and 1 base at J, with 9 bases in the middle. CDR3 protein: CASSLTPTNTEAFF. In nucleotides, the CDR3 is TGTGCCAGCAGCTTGACCCCAACGAACACTGAAGCTTTCTTT. Using reference TRBV13 and TRBJ1-1 for the parts outside the CDR3, the full variable domain is AAGVIQSPRHLIKEKRETATLKCYPIPRHDTVYWYQQGPGQDPQFLISFYEKMQSDKGSIPDRFSAQQFSDYHSELNMSSLELGDSALYFCASSLTPTNTEAFFGQGTRLTVV.

There are a few counts of this clonotype. V usage is TRBV6-2 or TRBV6-3 and J usage is TRBJ1-5, with a possible D match to TRBD1 (6 bases). The CDR3 is made up of 16 amino acids. Germline V CDR1 and CDR2: MNHEY, SVGEGT. Trimming cost V 6 bases and J 0 bases, with 15 bases left between them. In nucleotides, the CDR3 is TGTGCCAGCAGATCCCGACAGGAGCATAGCAATCAGCCCCAGCATTTT. It specifies CASRSRQEHSNQPQHF.

This clonotype has a count of ten or more. This chain uses TRBV5-1 with TRBJ2-1; TRBD2 matches 13 bases. CDR1 SGHRS and CDR2 YFSETQ come from the germline V gene. V lost 0 bases and J lost 6; bases outside the gene matches: 6. The CDR3 has 17 amino acids. The CDR3 coding sequence is TGCGCCAGCAGCTTGGGGACTAGCGGGGGCCCACCCAATGAGCAGTTCTTC. Translation gives CASSLGTSGGPPNEQFF.

The table lists this clonotype with a few counts. CDR3 amino acids: CASSLRQGSSYEQYF. Here the CDR3 DNA reads TGTGCCAGCAGCCTCCGACAGGGTAGCTCCTACGAGCAGTACTTC. The gene calls are TRBV7-9 and TRBJ2-7; 7 positions match TRBD1. This CDR3 has 15 amino acids. Per germline, CDR1 SEHNR and CDR2 FQNEAQ (reference sequence). After removal of 5 bases from V and 0 bases from J, the junction contained 7 bases not matched to a gene.

This clonotype was counted between two and nine times. This chain's CDR3 is CASSRQNYEQYF. CDR3 nucleotides: TGTGCCAGCAGCCGGCAGAACTACGAGCAGTACTTC. The genes are TRBV7-8 and TRBJ2-7; D remains ambiguous. The CDR3 spans 12 residues. The ends were cut back, 5 bases at V and 3 bases at J, with 8 bases in the middle. Germline lookup yields CDR1 SGHVS and CDR2 FQNEAQ.

This clonotype was recorded at least ten times. The chain combines TRBV24-1 with TRBJ2-3; a possible D gene is TRBD2 (5 bases). Per germline, CDR1 KGHDR and CDR2 SFDVKD. This CDR3 has 13 residues. Trimming shortened V by 5 bases and J by 8 bases, and 13 bases separated the two germline ends. CDR3 in DNA: TGTGCCACCAGTGCAAGAGGCGGAGGTACGCAGTATTTT. Protein product: CATSARGGGTQYF.

This clonotype was recorded at least ten times. The chain recombines TRBV7-8 with TRBJ2-7; 13 bases align to TRBD2. Trimming removed 4 bases from V and 2 bases from J; junction bases left unmatched: 5. The CDR3 has 16 residues. The germline V gene encodes CDR1 SGHVS and CDR2 FQNEAQ. CDR3 loop: CASSSGTSGTAYEQYF. The CDR3 bases are TGTGCCAGCAGCTCAGGGACTAGCGGGACGGCCTACGAGCAGTACTTC. The variable domain in full, completed from reference TRBV7-8 and TRBJ2-7, reads GAGVSQSPRYKVAKRGQDVALRCDPISGHVSLFWYQQALGQGPEFLTYFQNEAQLDKSGLPSDRFFAERPEGSVSTLKIQRTQQEDSAVYLCASSSGTSGTAYEQYFGPGTRLTVT.

Worth noting for this clonotype: A junction boundary mismatches the germline segment, possibly from a read error. V gene TRBV5-6 combines with J gene TRBJ2-7; D may be TRBD1 (6 bases). Germline loops: CDR1 SGHDT, CDR2 YYEEEE. The CDR3 sequence is 12 residues long. In nucleotides, the CDR3 is TGTGCCAGCAGCTCGGGACACCCCGGACAGAACTTC. As protein: CASSSGHPGQNF. Looking up the rest from reference TRBV5-6 and TRBJ2-7 gives the full variable domain: DAGVTQSPTHLIKTRGQQVTLRCSPKSGHDTVSWYQQALGQGPQFIFQYYEEEERQRGNFPDRFSGHQFPNYSSELNVNALLLGDSALYLCASSSGHPGQNFGPGTRLTVT.